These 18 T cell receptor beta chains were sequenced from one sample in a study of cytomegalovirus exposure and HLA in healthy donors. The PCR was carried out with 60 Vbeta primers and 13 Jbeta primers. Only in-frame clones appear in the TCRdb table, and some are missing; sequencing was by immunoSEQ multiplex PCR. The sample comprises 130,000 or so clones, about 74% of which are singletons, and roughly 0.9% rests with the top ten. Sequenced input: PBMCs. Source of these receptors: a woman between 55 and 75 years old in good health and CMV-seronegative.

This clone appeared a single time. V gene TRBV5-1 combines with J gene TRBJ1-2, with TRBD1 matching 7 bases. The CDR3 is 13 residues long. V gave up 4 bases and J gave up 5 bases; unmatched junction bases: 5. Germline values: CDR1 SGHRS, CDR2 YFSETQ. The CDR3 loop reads CASSPGTEYGYTF. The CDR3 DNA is TGCGCCAGCAGCCCTGGGACAGAGTATGGCTACACCTTC.

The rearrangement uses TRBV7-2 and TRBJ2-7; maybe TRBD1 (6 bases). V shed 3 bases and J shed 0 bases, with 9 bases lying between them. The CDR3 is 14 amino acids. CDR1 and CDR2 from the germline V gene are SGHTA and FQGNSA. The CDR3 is CASSFEGVSYEQYF. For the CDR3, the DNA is TGTGCCAGCAGCTTTGAGGGGGTCTCCTACGAGCAGTACTTC. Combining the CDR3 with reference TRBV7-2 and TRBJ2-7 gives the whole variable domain GAGVSQSPSNKVTEKGKDVELRCDPISGHTALYWYRQSLGQGLEFLIYFQGNSAPDKSGLPSDRFSAERTGGSVSTLTIQRTQQEDSAVYLCASSFEGVSYEQYFGPGTRLTVT.

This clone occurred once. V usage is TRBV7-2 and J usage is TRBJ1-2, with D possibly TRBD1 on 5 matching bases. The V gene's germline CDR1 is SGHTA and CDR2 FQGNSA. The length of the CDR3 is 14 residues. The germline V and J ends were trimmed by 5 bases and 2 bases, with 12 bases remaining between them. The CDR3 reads CASSARARNYGYTF. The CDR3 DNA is TGTGCCAGCAGCGCCAGGGCCCGAAACTATGGCTACACCTTC.

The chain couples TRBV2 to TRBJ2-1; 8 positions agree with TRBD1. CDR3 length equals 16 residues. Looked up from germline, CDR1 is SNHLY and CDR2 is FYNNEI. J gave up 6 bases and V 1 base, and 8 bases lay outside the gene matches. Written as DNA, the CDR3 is TGTGCCAGCAGTGAAGGGACAGGGTGGCCATCCAATGAGCAGTTCTTC. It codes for CASSEGTGWPSNEQFF.

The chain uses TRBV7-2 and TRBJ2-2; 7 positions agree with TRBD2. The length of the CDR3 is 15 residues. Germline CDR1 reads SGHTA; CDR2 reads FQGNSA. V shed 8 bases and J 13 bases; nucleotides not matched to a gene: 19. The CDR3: CASGLQRGGRAVLFF. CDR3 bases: TGTGCCAGCGGATTACAAAGGGGAGGGCGAGCGGTGCTGTTTTTT.

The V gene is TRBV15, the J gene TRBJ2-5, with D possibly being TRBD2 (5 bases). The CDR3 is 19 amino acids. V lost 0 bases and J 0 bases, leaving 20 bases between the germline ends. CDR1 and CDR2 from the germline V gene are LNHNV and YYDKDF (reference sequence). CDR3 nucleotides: TGTGCCACCAGCAGAGATTTTAGCGTATCCGGGTTGTACCAAGAGACCCAGTACTTC. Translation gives CATSRDFSVSGLYQETQYF.

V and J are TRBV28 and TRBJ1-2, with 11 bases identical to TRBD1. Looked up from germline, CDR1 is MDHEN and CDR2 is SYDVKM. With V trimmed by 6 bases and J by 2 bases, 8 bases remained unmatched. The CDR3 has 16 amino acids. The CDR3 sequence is CASSGQGAISNYGYTF. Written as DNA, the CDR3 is TGTGCCAGCAGCGGACAGGGGGCGATCTCGAACTATGGCTACACCTTC.

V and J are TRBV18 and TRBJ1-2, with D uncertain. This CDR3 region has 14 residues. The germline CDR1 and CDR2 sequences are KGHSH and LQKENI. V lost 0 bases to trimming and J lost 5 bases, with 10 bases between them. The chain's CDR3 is CASSPPPGMYGYTF. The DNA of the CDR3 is TGTGCCAGCTCACCACCCCCCGGGATGTATGGCTACACCTTC. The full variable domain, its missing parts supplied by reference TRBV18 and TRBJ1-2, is NAGVMQNPRHLVRRRGQEARLRCSPMKGHSHVYWYRQLPEEGLKFMVYLQKENIIDESGMPKERFSAEFPKEGPSILRIQQVVRGDSAAYFCASSPPPGMYGYTFGSGTRLTVV.

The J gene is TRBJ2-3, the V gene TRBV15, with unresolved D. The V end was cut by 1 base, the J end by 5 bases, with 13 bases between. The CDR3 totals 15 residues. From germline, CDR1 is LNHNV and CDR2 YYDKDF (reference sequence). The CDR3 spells CATSRGGGGGDTQYF. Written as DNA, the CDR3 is TGTGCCACCAGCAGAGGAGGCGGCGGTGGAGATACGCAGTATTTT.

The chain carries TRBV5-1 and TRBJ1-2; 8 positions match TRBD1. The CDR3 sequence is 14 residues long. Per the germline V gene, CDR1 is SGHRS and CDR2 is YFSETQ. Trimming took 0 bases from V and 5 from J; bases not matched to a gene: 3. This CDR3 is CASSLGDRSYGYTF. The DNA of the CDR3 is TGCGCCAGCAGCTTGGGGGACAGGTCTTATGGCTACACCTTC.

The CDR3 loop is CSVGTVYEQYF. For the CDR3, the DNA is TGCAGCGTTGGGACAGTCTACGAGCAGTACTTC. The V and J genes are TRBV29-1 and TRBJ2-7; weak D call: TRBD1 (6 bases). In germline, CDR1 is SQVTM, CDR2 ANQGSEA. Trimming took off 4 bases at V and 3 bases at J, with 7 bases between the two ends. The length of the CDR3 is 11 residues.

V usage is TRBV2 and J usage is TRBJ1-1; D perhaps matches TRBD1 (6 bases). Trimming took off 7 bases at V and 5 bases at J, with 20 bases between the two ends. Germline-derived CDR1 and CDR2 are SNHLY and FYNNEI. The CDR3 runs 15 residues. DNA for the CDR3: TGTGCCAGCAACTCGCAAGGGGGGGGAGAGACTGAAGCTTTCTTT. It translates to CASNSQGGGETEAFF.

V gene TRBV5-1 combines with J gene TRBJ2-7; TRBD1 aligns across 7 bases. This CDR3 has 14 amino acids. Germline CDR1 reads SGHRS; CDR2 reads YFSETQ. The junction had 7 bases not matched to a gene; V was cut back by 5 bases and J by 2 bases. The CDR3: CASRFGTAPYEQYF. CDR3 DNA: TGCGCCAGCAGATTTGGGACAGCCCCCTACGAGCAGTACTTC.

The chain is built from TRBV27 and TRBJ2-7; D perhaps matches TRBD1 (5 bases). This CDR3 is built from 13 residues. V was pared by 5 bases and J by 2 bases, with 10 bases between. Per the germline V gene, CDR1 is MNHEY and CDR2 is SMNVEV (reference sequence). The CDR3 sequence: CASSIQVTYEQYF. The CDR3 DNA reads TGTGCCAGCAGTATACAGGTTACCTACGAGCAGTACTTC.

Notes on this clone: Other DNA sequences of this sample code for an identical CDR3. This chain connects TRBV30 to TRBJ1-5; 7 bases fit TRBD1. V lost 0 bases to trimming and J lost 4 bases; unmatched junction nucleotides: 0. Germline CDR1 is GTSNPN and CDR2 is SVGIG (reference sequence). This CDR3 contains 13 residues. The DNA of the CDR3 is TGTGCCTGGAGTGTACAGGGGAATCAGCCCCAGCATTTT. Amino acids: CAWSVQGNQPQHF.

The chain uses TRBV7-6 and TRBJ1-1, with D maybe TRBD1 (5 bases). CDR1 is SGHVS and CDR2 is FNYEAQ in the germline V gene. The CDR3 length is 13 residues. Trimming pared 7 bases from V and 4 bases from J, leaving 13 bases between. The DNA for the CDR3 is TGTGCCAGCACCTCAGACAGAGCCACTGAAGCTTTCTTT. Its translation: CASTSDRATEAFF.

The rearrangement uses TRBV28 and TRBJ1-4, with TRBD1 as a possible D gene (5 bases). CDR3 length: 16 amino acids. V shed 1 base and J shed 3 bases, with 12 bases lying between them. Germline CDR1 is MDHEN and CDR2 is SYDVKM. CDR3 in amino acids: CASSLFSQDPNEKLFF. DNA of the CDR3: TGTGCCAGCAGTTTATTCTCACAGGATCCTAATGAAAAACTGTTTTTT.

For the CDR3, the DNA is TGTGCCAGCAGCTCGGGACAGAACACTCATAGCAATCAGCCCCAGCATTTT. It encodes CASSSGQNTHSNQPQHF. The V and J genes are TRBV7-2 and TRBJ1-5, with 7 bases identical to TRBD1. V lost 4 bases, J lost 0 bases, and 9 bases stayed unmatched. Germline V lookup: CDR1 SGHTA, CDR2 FQGNSA. The CDR3 has 17 amino acids. Using reference TRBV7-2 and TRBJ1-5 for the parts outside the CDR3, the full variable domain is GAGVSQSPSNKVTEKGKDVELRCDPISGHTALYWYRQSLGQGLEFLIYFQGNSAPDKSGLPSDRFSAERTGGSVSTLTIQRTQQEDSAVYLCASSSGQNTHSNQPQHFGDGTRLSIL.